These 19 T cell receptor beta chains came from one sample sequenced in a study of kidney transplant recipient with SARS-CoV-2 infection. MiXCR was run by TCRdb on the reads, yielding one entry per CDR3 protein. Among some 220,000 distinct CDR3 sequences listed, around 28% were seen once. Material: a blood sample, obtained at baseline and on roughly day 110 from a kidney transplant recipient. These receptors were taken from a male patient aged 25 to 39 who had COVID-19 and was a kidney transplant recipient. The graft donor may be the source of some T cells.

CDR3 residues: CASSSSFSFRKTYGYTF. The CDR3 DNA reads as TGTGCCAGCAGTTCTAGTTTCAGCTTCCGAAAGACCTATGGCTACACCTTC. V usage is TRBV12-3 or TRBV12-4 and J usage is TRBJ1-2; D gene uncertain. There are 17 residues in the CDR3. V lost 4 bases to trimming and J lost 4 bases, with 22 bases between them.

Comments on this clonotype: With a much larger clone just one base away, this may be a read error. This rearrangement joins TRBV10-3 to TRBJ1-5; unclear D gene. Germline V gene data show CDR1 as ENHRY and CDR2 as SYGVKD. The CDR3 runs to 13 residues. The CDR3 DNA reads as TGTGCCGTCAGTGGCAGTAGCAATCAGCCCCAGCATTTT. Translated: CAVSGSSNQPQHF.

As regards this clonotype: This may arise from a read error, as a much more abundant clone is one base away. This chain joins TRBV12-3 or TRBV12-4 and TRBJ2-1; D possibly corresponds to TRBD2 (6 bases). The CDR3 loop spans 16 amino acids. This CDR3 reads CVSSTPGLRGRDEQFF. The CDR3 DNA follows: TGTGTCAGCAGTACCCCGGGACTTCGTGGAAGGGATGAGCAGTTCTTC.

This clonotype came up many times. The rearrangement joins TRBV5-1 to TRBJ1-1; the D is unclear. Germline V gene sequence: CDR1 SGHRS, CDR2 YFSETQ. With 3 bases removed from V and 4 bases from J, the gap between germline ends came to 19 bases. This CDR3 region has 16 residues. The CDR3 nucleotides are TGCGCCAGCAGCTCAAATAATCGACGGGATTCCACTGAAGCTTTCTTT. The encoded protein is CASSSNNRRDSTEAFF. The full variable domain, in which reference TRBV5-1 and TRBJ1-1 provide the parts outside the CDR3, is KAGVTQTPRYLIKTRGQQVTLSCSPISGHRSVSWYQQTPGQGLQFLFEYFSETQRNKGNFPGRFSGRQFSNSRSEMNVSTLELGDSALYLCASSSNNRRDSTEAFFGQGTRLTVV.

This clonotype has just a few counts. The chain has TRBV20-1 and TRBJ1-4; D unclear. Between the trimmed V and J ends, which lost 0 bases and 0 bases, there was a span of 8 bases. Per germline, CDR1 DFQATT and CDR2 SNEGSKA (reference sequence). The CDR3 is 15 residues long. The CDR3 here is CSARDGSTTNEKLFF. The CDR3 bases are TGCAGTGCTAGAGATGGCAGCACAACTAATGAAAAACTGTTTTTT.

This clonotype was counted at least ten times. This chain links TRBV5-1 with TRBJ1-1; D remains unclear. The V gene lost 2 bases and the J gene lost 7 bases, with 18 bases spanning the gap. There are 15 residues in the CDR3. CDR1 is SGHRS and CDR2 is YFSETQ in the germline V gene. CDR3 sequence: CASSFGPLGPDEAFF. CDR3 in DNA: TGCGCCAGCAGCTTTGGGCCCCTAGGGCCAGATGAAGCTTTCTTT.

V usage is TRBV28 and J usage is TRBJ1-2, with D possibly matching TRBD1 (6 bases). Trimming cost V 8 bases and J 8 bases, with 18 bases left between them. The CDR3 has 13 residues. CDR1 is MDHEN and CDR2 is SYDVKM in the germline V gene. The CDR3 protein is CASRGGAGEGYTF. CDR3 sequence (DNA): TGTGCCAGCCGGGGGGGGGCAGGGGAGGGCTACACCTTC.

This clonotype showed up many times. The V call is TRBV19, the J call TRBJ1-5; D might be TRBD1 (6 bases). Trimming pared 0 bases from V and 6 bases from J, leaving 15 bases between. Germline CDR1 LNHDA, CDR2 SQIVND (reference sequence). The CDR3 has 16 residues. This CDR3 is CASSIDRGGLPQPQHF. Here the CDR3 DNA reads TGTGCCAGTAGTATAGATCGAGGGGGGCTCCCTCAGCCCCAGCATTTT.

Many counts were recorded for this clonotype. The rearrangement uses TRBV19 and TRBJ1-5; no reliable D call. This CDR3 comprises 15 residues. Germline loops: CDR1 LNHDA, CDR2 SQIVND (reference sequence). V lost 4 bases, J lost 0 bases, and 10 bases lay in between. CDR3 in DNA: TGTGCCAGTAGTAGAGTCAGTGATAGCAATCAGCCCCAGCATTTT. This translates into CASSRVSDSNQPQHF.

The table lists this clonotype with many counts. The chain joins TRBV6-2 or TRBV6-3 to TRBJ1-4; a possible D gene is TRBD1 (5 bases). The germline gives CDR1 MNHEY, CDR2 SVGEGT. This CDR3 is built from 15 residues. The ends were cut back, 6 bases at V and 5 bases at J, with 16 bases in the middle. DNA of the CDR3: TGTGCCAGCAGCAATCGGGACGCTTCGAATGAAAAACTGTTTTTT. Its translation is CASSNRDASNEKLFF.

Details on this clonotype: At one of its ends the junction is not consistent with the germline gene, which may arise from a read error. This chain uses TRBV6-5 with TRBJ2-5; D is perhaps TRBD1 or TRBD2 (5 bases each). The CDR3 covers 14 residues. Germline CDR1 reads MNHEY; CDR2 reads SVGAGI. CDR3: CASCYSRGKETQYF. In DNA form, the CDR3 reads TGTGCCAGCTGTTACTCGAGGGGAAAAGAGACCCAGTACTTC.

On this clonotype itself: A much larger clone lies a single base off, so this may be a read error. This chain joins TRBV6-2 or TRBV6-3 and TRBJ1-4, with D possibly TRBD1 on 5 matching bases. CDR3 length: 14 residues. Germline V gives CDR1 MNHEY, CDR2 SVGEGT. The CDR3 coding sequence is TGTGCCAGCAGTTTGGGACTCCTTTCTCGAGGACTGCTTTTT. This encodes CASSLGLLSRGLLF.

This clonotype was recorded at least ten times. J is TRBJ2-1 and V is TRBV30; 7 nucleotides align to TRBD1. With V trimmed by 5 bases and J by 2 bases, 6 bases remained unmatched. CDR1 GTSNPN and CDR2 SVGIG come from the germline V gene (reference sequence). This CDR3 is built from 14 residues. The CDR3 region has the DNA TGTGCCTGGGCGACAGGGCCGCCCTACAATGAGCAGTTCTTC. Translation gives CAWATGPPYNEQFF.

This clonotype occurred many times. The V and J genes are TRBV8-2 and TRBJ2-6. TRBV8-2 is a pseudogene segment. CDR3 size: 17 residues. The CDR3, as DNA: TGTGGCACCAGTATAAGGATAACACAAAGTCGGGCCAACGTCCTGACTTTC. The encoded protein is CGTSIRITQSRANVLTF.

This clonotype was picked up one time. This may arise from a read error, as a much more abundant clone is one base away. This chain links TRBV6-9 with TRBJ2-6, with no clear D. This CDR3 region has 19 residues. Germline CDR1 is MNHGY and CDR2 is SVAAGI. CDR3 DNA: TGTGCCGGCAGTCTGGGTAGAGCCTTACGACAAAATCGGGCCAACGTCCTGACTTTC. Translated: CAGSLGRALRQNRANVLTF.

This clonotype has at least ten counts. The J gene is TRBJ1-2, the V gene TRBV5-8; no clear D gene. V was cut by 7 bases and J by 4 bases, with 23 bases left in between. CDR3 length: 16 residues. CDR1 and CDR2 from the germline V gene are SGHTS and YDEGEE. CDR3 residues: CASQTCHPRKTYGYTF. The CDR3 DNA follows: TGTGCCAGCCAGACCTGTCATCCACGAAAGACCTATGGCTACACCTTC.

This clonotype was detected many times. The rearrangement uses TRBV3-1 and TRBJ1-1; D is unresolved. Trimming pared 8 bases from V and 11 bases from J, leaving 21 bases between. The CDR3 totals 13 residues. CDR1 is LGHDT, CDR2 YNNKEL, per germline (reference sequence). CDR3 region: CASGPLGSGYAFF. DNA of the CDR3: TGTGCCAGCGGACCCTTAGGCTCAGGCTACGCTTTCTTT.

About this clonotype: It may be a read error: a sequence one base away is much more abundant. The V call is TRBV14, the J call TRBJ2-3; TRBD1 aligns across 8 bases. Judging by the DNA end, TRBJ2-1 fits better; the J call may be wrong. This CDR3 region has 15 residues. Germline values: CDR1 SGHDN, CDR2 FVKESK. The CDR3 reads CASSRDLQGANEQFF. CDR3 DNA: TGTGCCAGCAGCCGAGATCTCCAGGGGGCCAATGAGCAGTTCTTC.

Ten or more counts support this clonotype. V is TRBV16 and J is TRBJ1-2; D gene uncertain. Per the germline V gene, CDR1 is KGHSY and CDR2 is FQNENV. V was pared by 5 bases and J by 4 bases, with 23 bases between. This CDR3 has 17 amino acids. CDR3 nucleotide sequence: TGTGCCAGCAGCACTAATGAGGTCGTTAGAAAGACCTATGGCTACACCTTC. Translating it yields CASSTNEVVRKTYGYTF.